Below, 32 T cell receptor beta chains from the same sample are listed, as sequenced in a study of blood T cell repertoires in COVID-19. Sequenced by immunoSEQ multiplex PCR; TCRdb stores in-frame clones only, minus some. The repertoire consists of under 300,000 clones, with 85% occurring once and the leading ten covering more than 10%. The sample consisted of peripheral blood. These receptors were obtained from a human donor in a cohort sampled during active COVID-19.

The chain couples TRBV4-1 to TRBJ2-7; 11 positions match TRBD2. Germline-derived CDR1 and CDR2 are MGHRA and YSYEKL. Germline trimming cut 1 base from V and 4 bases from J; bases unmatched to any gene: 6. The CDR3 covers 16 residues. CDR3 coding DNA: TGCGCCAGCAGCCAAGTTAGACTAGCGGGATTATACGAGCAGTACTTC. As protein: CASSQVRLAGLYEQYF.

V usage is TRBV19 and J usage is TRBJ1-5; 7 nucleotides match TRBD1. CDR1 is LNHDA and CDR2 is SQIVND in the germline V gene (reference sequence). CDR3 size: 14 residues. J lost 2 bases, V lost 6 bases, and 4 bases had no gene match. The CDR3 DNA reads TGTGCCAGTAGGGACAGGAATGGCAATCAGCCCCAGCATTTT. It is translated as CASRDRNGNQPQHF.

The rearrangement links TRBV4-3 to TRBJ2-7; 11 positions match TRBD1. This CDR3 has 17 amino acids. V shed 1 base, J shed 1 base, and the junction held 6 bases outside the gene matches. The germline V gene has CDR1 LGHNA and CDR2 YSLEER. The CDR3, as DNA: TGCGCCAGCAGCCAAGTTGGACAGGGGGCAATGTCCTACGAGCAGTACTTC. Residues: CASSQVGQGAMSYEQYF.

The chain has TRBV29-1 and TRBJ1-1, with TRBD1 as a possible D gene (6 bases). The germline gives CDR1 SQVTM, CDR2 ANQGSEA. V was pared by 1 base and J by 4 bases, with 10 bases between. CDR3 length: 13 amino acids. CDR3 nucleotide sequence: TGCAGCGTTGAAGTAGGGGGTGGCACTGAAGCTTTCTTT. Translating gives CSVEVGGGTEAFF.

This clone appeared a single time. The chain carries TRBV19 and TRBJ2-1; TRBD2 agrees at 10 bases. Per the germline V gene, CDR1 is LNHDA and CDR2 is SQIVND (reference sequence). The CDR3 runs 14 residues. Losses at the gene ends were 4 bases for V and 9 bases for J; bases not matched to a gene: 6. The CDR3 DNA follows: TGTGCCAGTAGTACTAGCGGGAGTCCGGGTGAGCAGTTCTTC. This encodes CASSTSGSPGEQFF.

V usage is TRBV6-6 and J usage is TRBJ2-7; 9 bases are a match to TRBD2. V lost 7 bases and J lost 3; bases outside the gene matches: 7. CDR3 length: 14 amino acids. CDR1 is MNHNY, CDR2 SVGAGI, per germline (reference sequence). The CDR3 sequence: CASKRGAGSYEQYF. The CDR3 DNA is TGTGCCAGCAAGCGGGGGGCCGGGAGCTACGAGCAGTACTTC.

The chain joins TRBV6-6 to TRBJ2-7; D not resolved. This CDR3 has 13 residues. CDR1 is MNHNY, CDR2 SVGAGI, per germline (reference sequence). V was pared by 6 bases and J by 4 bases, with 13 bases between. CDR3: CASRASPRYEQYF. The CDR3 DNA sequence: TGTGCCAGCAGAGCTTCGCCTAGGTACGAGCAGTACTTC.

The CDR3, as DNA: TGTGCCAGCAGCCAGCAGGGTAGGTCGAACACTGAAGCTTTCTTT. Amino acids: CASSQQGRSNTEAFF. The chain links TRBV3-1 (or the pseudogene TRBV3-2) to TRBJ1-1; D might be TRBD1 (5 bases). V was pared by 3 bases and J by 1 base, with 12 bases between. The CDR3 totals 15 residues. Germline V gene sequence: CDR1 LGHDT, CDR2 YNNKEL (reference sequence).

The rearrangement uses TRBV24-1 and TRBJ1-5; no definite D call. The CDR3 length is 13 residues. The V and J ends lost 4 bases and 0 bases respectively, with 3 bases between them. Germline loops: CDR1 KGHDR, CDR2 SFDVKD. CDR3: CATSDNSNQPQHF. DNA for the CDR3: TGTGCCACCAGTGACAATAGCAATCAGCCCCAGCATTTT.

CDR3 residues: CASSAGGDTQYF. CDR3 bases: TGTGCCAGCAGCGCGGGGGGAGATACGCAGTATTTT. The gene calls are TRBV7-3 and TRBJ2-3; 8 bases agree with TRBD2. The ends lost 5 bases at V and 5 bases at J; junction bases unmatched: 0. Per germline, CDR1 SGHTA and CDR2 FQGTGA. The CDR3 runs 12 residues. Complete variable domain (other parts from reference TRBV7-3 and TRBJ2-3): GAGVSQTPSNKVTEKGKYVELRCDPISGHTALYWYRQSLGQGPEFLIYFQGTGAADDSGLPNDRFFAVRPEGSVSTLKIQRTERGDSAVYLCASSAGGDTQYFGPGTRLTVL.

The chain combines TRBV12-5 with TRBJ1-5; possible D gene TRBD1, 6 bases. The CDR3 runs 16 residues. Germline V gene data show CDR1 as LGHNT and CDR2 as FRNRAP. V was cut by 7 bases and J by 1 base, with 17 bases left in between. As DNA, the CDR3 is TGTGCTAGTGTAAGACGCAGGGGTGGAAGCAATCAGCCCCAGCATTTT. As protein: CASVRRRGGSNQPQHF.

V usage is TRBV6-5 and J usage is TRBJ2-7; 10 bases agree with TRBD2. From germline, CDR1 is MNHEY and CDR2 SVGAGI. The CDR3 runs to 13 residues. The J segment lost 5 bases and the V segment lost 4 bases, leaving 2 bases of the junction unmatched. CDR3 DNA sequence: TGTGCCAGCAGTTCACTAGCGGGAAACGAGCAGTACTTC. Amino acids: CASSSLAGNEQYF.

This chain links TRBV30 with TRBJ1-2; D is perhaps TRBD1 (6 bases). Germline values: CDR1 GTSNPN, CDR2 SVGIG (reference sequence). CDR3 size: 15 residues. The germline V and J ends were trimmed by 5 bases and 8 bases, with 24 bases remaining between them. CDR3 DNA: TGTGCCTGGGCCGGGGCCTTTCCCGCCACAGGGGGCTACACCTTC. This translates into CAWAGAFPATGGYTF. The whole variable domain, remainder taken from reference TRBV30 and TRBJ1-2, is SQTIHQWPATLVQPVGSPLSLECTVEGTSNPNLYWYRQAAGRGLQLLFYSVGIGQISSEVPQNLSASRPQDRQFILSSKKLLLSDSGFYLCAWAGAFPATGGYTFGSGTRLTVV.

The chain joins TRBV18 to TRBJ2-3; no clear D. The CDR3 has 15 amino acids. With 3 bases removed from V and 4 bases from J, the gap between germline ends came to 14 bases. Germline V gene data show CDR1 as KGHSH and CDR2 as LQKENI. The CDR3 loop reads CASSPPYVSSDTQYF. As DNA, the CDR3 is TGTGCCAGCTCACCCCCTTACGTGAGCTCAGATACGCAGTATTTT.

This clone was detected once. The CDR3 coding sequence is TGTGCCAGCAGCCAGGGGGCCATTGGTACTCAGCGGCGAATCAGGGAGCTGTTTTTT. The encoded protein is CASSQGAIGTQRRIRELFF. V is TRBV3-1 (or the pseudogene TRBV3-2) and J is TRBJ2-2, with D perhaps TRBD1 (6 bases). V lost 3 bases to trimming and J lost 9 bases, with 29 bases between them. Per germline, CDR1 LGHDT and CDR2 YNNKEL (reference sequence). The CDR3 length is 19 residues.

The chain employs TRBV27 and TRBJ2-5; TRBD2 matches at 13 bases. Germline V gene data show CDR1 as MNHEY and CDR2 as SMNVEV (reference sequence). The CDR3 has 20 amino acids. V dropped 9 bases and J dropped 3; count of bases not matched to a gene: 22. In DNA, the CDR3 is TGTGCCAGGTCGACCCCCCCACTAGCGGGAGGGCGTCTTCTAAAAGAGACCCAGTACTTC. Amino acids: CARSTPPLAGGRLLKETQYF.

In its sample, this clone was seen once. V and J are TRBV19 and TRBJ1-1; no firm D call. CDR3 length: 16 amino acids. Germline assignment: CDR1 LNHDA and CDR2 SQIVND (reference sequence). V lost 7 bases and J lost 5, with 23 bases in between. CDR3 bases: TGTGCCAGTACCTTAGTTTGGCGGGGTAAGAGGACTGAAGCTTTCTTT. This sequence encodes CASTLVWRGKRTEAFF.

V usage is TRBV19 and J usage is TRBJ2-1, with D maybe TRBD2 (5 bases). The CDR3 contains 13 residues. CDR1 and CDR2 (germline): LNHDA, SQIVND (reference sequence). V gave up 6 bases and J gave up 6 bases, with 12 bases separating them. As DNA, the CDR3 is TGTGCCAGTAGATCAGCCGGGGTCAATGAGCAGTTCTTC. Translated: CASRSAGVNEQFF.

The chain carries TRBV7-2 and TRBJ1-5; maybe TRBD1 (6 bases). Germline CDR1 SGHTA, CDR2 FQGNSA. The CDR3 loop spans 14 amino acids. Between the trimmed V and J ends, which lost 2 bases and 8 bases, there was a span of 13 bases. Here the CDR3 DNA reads TGTGCCAGCAGCTTACAACAGGGATCCGAGCCCCAGCATTTT. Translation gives CASSLQQGSEPQHF.

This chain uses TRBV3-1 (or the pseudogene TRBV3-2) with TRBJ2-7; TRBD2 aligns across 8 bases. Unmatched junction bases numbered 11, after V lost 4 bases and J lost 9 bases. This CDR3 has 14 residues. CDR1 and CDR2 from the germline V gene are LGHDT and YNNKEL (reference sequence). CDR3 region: CASSPPGLVSAQYF. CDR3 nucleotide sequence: TGTGCCAGCAGCCCACCGGGACTAGTGTCGGCGCAGTACTTC.

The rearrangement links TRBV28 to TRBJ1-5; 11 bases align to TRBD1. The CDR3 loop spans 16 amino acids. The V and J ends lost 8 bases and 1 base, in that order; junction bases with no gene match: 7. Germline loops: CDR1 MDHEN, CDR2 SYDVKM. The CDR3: CASLGQGAPSNQPQHF. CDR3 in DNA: TGTGCCAGCCTTGGACAGGGGGCGCCGAGCAATCAGCCCCAGCATTTT.

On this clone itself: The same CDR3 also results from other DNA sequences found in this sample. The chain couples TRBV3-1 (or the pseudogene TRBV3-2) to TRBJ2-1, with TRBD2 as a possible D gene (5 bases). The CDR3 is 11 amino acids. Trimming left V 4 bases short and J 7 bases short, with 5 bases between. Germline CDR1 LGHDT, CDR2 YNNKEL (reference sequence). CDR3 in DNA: TGTGCCAGCAGCCCGGGGAATGAGCAGTTCTTC. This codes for CASSPGNEQFF.

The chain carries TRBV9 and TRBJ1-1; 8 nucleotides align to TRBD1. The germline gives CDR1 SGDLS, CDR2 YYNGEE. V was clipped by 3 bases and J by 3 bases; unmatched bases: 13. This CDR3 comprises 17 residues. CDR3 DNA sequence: TGTGCCAGCAGCGCCTCGACAGGGGAGCTACTTGACACTGAAGCTTTCTTT. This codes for CASSASTGELLDTEAFF.

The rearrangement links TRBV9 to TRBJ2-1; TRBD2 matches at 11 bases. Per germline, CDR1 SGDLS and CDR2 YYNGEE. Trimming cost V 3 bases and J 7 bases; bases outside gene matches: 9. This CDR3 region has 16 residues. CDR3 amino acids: CASSAHSGRARNEQFF. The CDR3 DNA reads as TGTGCCAGCAGCGCGCATAGCGGGAGGGCTCGGAATGAGCAGTTCTTC.

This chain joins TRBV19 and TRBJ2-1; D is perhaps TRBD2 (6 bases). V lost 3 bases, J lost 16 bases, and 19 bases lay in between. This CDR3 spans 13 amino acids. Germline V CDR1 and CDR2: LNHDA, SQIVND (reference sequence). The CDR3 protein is CASSIGYGGSYFF. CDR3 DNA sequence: TGTGCCAGTAGTATTGGGTATGGGGGGTCGTATTTCTTC. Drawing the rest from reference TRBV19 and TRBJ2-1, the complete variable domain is DGGITQSPKYLFRKEGQNVTLSCEQNLNHDAMYWYRQDPGQGLRLIYYSQIVNDFQKGDIAEGYSVSREKKESFPLTVTSAQKNPTAFYLCASSIGYGGSYFFGPGTRLTVL.

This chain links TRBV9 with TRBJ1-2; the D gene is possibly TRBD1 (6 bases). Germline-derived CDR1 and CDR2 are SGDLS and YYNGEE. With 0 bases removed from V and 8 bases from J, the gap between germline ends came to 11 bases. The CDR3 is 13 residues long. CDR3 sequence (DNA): TGTGCCAGCAGCGTAGGGACAGAAGGCGGCTACACCTTC. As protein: CASSVGTEGGYTF. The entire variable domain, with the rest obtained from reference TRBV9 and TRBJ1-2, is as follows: DSGVTQTPKHLITATGQRVTLRCSPRSGDLSVYWYQQSLDQGLQFLIQYYNGEERAKGNILERFSAQQFPDLHSELNLSSLELGDSALYFCASSVGTEGGYTFGSGTRLTVV.

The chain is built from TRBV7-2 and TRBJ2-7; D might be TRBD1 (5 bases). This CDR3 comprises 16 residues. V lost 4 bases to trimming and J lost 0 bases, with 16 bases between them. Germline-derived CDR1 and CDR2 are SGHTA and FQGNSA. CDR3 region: CASSSTPGQYSYEQYF. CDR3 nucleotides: TGTGCCAGCAGCTCCACTCCAGGGCAGTACTCCTACGAGCAGTACTTC.

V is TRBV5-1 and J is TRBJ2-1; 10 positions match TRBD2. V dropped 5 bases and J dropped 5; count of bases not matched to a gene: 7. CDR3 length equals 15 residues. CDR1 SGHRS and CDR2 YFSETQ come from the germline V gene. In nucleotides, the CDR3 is TGCGCCAGCAGGCTAGCGGGAGTTAGCCACAATGAGCAGTTCTTC. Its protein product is CASRLAGVSHNEQFF.

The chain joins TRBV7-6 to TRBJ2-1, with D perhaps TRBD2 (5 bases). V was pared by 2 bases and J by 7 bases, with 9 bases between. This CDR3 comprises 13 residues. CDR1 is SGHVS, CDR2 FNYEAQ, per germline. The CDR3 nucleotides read TGTGCCAGCAGCTTAAGAGGGCGGAATGAGCAGTTCTTC. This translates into CASSLRGRNEQFF.

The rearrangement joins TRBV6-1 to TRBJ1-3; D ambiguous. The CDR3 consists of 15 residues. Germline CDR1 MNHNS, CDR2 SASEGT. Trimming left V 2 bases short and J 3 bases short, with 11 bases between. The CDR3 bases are TGTGCCAGCAGTGAAAGAGGAGGGTTTGGAAACACCATATATTTT. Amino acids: CASSERGGFGNTIYF.

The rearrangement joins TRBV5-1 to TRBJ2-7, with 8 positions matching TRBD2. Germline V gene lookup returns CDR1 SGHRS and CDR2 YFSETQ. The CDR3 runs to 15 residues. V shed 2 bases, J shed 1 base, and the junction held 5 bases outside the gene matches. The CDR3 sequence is CASSFRAGESYEQYF. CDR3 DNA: TGCGCCAGCAGCTTCAGAGCGGGAGAATCCTACGAGCAGTACTTC.

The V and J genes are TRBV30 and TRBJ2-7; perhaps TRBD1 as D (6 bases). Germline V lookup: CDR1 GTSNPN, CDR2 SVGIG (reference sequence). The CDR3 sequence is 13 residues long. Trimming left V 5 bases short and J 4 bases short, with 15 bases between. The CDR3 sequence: CAWDNRERYEQYF. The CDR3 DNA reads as TGTGCCTGGGATAACAGGGAGAGGTACGAGCAGTACTTC.